This T cell receptor beta chain stems from a study of blood T cell repertoires in COVID-19. The V gene's germline CDR1 is SNHLY and CDR2 FYNNEI. V lost 5 bases and J lost 9; bases outside the gene matches: 7. The CDR3 has 14 amino acids. Under the authors' procedure: Amplification of reference gene primers was used by the study to estimate nucleated cell counts. The repertoire was sequenced with immunoSEQ multiplex PCR; TCRdb's copy has only in-frame clones and lacks some. V and J calls and clone size are those listed in that table; D and trimming were worked out from the DNA. The data hold 400,000 to 450,000 clones, with around 91% observed a single time.

Sequenced: peripheral blood. The chain employs TRBV2 and TRBJ1-6, with 7 bases aligning to TRBD1. The source is a woman aged 40 to 50 with COVID-19, enrolled during active disease. The CDR3: CASSQTGIGSPLHF. CDR3 DNA sequence: TGTGCCAGCAGTCAGACAGGGATCGGTTCACCCCTCCACTTT.